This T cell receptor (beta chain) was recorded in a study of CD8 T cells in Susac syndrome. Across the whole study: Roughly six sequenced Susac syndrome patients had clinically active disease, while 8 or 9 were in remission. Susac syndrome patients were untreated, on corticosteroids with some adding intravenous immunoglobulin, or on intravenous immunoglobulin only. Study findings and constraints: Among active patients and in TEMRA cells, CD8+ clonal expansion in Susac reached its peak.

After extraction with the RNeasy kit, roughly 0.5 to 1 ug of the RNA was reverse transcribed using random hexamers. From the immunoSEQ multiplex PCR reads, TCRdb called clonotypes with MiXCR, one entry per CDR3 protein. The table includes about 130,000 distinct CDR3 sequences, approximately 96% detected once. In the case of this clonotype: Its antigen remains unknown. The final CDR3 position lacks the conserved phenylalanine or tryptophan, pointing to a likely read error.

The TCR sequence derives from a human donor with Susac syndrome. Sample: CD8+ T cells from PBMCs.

The CDR3 bases are TGTGCCAGCAGCTTGGCCGCAGGGGGGGGCTACGAGCAGTACTCC. Protein product: CASSLAAGGGYEQYS. The chain is built from TRBV5-4 and TRBJ2-7; D is perhaps TRBD1 or TRBD2 (7 bases each). Germline assignment: CDR1 SGHNT and CDR2 YYREEE (reference sequence). This CDR3 contains 15 residues. V was cut by 0 bases and J by 3 bases, with 13 bases left in between.